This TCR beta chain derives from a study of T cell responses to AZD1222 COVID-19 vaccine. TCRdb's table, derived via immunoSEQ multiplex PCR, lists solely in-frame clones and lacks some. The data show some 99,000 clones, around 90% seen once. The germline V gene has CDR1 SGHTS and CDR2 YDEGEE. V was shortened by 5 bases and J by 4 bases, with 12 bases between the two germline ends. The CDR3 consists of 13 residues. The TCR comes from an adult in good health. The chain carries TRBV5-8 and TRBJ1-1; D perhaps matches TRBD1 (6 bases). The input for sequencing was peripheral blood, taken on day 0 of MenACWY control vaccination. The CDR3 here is CASRPRGVTEAFF. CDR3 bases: TGTGCCAGCAGACCGAGGGGGGTCACTGAAGCTTTCTTT.